The next 8 T cell receptor beta chains were all read from a single sample in a study of regulatory T cells in long-lasting Graves disease. CDR3 regions were amplified by Arm-PCR using iRepertoire HTBI primers to build TCR beta libraries. One entry per CDR3 protein results from TCRdb running MiXCR on the multiplex PCR reads. The table shows roughly 300,000 distinct CDR3 sequences, with roughly 21% occurring only once. Time point given: persistent/refractory GD, antithyroid drugs over 5 years with positive TRAb. The TCR library was made from RNA that had been extracted from PBMCs in TRIzol. Specimen: peripheral blood mononuclear cells (PBMCs), collected when the disease was refractory, from a patient treated with antithyroid drugs. The receptor source for this set is a female donor with Graves disease.

V usage is TRBV12-3 or TRBV12-4 and J usage is TRBJ1-3; D is ambiguous. The CDR3 spans 15 residues. V was pared by 8 bases and J by 1 base, with 15 bases between. The CDR3 coding sequence is TGTGCCAGCGAGATAGCTGGGGAATCTGGAAACACCATATATTTT. Its protein product is CASEIAGESGNTIYF.

The chain is built from TRBV5-1 and TRBJ2-2; either TRBD1 or TRBD2 may supply D (5 bases each). CDR3 length equals 16 residues. V lost 1 base and J lost 0, with 10 bases in between. Germline V gene sequence: CDR1 SGHRS, CDR2 YFSETQ. CDR3 sequence reads: CASSLSRGANTGELFF. CDR3 nucleotides: TGCGCCAGCAGCTTGTCACGGGGCGCGAACACCGGGGAGCTGTTTTTT.

The chain recombines TRBV12-3 or TRBV12-4 with TRBJ2-1, with 9 bases aligning to TRBD2. V lost 7 bases to trimming and J lost 8 bases; unmatched junction nucleotides: 15. This CDR3 spans 16 amino acids. In DNA, the CDR3 is TGTGCCAGCAACTTATTTGGAGCGGGGGGTGGGGATGAGCAGTTCTTC. The encoded protein is CASNLFGAGGGDEQFF.

Remarks on this clonotype: A much larger clone differs from this one at a single base, so this may be a read error. The CDR3 does not end in the conserved phenylalanine or tryptophan, so this is likely a read error. This chain connects TRBV20-1 to TRBJ2-7; no clear D. Trimming removed 5 bases at V and 0 bases at J, with 5 bases between. CDR3 length: 11 residues. From germline, CDR1 is DFQATT and CDR2 SNEGSKA (reference sequence). CDR3 in amino acids: CSAAPSYEQYS. The CDR3 region has the DNA TGCAGTGCTGCCCCCTCCTACGAGCAGTACTCC.

This clonotype occurred many times. This CDR3 is CASSLANIRGPRRYNEQFF. CDR3 sequence (DNA): TGTGCCAGCAGCTTAGCTAACATCCGAGGACCGCGGCGGTACAATGAGCAGTTCTTC. The chain combines TRBV7-9 with TRBJ2-1; D ambiguous. V shed 0 bases and J shed 4 bases, with 22 bases lying between them. The CDR3 covers 19 residues. CDR1 SEHNR and CDR2 FQNEAQ come from the germline V gene (reference sequence).

This clonotype was recorded many times. V gene TRBV6-2 or TRBV6-3 combines with J gene TRBJ1-5; D not resolved. Germline V lookup: CDR1 MNHEY, CDR2 SVGEGT. The CDR3 length is 13 residues. V shed 5 bases and J shed 3 bases, with 8 bases lying between them. CDR3 sequence (DNA): TGTGCCAGCAGTGATTTCCACAATCAGCCCCAGCATTTT. As protein: CASSDFHNQPQHF.

The J gene is TRBJ1-5, the V gene TRBV27, with a possible D match to TRBD1 (5 bases). V was pared by 5 bases and J by 4 bases, with 12 bases between. The CDR3 spans 14 residues. In germline, CDR1 is MNHEY, CDR2 SMNVEV (reference sequence). CDR3 bases: TGTGCCAGCAGTCTCGGGACCGAGAATCAGCCCCAGCATTTT. It translates to CASSLGTENQPQHF.

Ten or more counts support this clonotype. This sequence joins TRBV12-3 or TRBV12-4 and TRBJ2-5; D gene uncertain. V lost 6 bases and J 2 bases, leaving 7 bases between the germline ends. This CDR3 is 12 amino acids long. This CDR3 is CASSFVQETQYF. CDR3 DNA: TGTGCCAGCAGCTTCGTACAAGAGACCCAGTACTTC.